The rows below give T cell receptor beta chains drawn from one sample of a study of Tregs in tolerant kidney transplant recipients. Generated by immunoSEQ multiplex PCR, the TCRdb table keeps only in-frame clones and is missing some. The profile shows 50,000 or so clones, more than 70% of them singletons. The material sequenced was CD8+ T cells from blood (PBMCs), taken 12 months after the transplant. The receptors here all came from a human patient who received a combined kidney and bone marrow transplant. Some T cells may be the graft donor's. The CDR3 runs from the conserved cysteine through the conserved F or W. The D gene is left open where the match is weak. Size is stated for part of the rows, as once, few or many counts, or as a class when the clone is expanded.

TRBV7-3	-	-	TRBJ1-1	TGTGCCAGCAGCTTAAATCCCCGCGGGTGGGGGGAGAACACTGAAGCTTTCTTT	CASSLNPRGWGENTEAFF
TRBV27	once	-	TRBJ2-6	TGTGCCAGCAGGGCATCTGGGGCCAACGTCCTGACTTTC	CASRASGANVLTF
TRBV7-9	-	TRBD2	TRBJ2-2	TGTGCCAGCAGCTTAGGCCCCAGCGGGAGTCCCACCGGGGAGCTGTTTTTT	CASSLGPSGSPTGELFF
TRBV7-9	-	-	TRBJ2-3	TGTGCCAGCAGCTTAGTGTTGTCGGCAGATACGCAGTATTTT	CASSLVLSADTQYF
TRBV28	-	TRBD1	TRBJ2-7	TGTGCCAGCAGTCCCCTCGACAGGGCGGTGGAGTACGAGCAGTACTTC	CASSPLDRAVEYEQYF
TRBV12-5	-	TRBD2	TRBJ2-1	TGTGCTAGTGGTCTGGAGCTACTAGCGGGAGCGGGTAATGAGCAGTTCTTC	CASGLELLAGAGNEQFF
TRBV27	medium-sized	-	TRBJ1-1	TGTGCCAGCAGTCTCAGGGGTGTGGACACTGAAGCTTTCTTT	CASSLRGVDTEAFF
TRBV5-6	-	-	TRBJ1-1	TGTGCCAGCAGCTTGTTAGACACTGAAGCTTTCTTT	CASSLLDTEAFF
TRBV4-1	-	TRBD1	TRBJ1-5	TGCGCCAGCAGTCAAGACAGGGGGCTCGCGCAGCCCCAGCATTTT	CASSQDRGLAQPQHF
TRBV28	-	TRBD2	TRBJ2-2	TGTGCCAGCAGTTTATCCGGGAGGACCGGGGAGCTGTTTTTT	CASSLSGRTGELFF
TRBV5-6	once	TRBD1	TRBJ2-7	TGTGCCAGCAGCTTGGGGGACAGGGACCCCTACGAGCAGTACTTC	CASSLGDRDPYEQYF
TRBV6-4	-	-	TRBJ2-2	TGTGCCAGCAGTATCCTCACCGGGGAGCTGTTTTTT	CASSILTGELFF
TRBV25-1	-	TRBD2	TRBJ2-1	TGTGCCAGCAGTGAACCGACTAGCGGAATCTACAATGAGCAGTTCTTC	CASSEPTSGIYNEQFF
TRBV10-3	-	TRBD1	TRBJ2-1	TGTGCCATCCTTCAGGGGGAGAGGTACAATGAGCAGTTCTTC	CAILQGERYNEQFF
TRBV7-6	-	-	TRBJ2-3	TGTGCCAGCAGCTCAACGACAGGAAGCACAGATACGCAGTATTTT	CASSSTTGSTDTQYF
TRBV9	once	-	TRBJ2-1	TGTGCCAGCAGCAACTACGCTGGCAATGAGCAGTTCTTC	CASSNYAGNEQFF
TRBV19	-	TRBD2	TRBJ2-7	TGTGCCAGTAGTATAGGACTAGCGGGAGGTTACGAGCAGTACTTC	CASSIGLAGGYEQYF
TRBV4-3	-	-	TRBJ2-2	TGCGCCAGCAGCCCCTTCGTTCACACAGGTTCAAACACCGGGGAGCTGTTTTTT	CASSPFVHTGSNTGELFF
TRBV19	-	-	TRBJ2-1	TGTGCCAGTAGTCCCCCGCCGACAGGCTACAATGAGCAGTTCTTC	CASSPPPTGYNEQFF
TRBV7-6	-	-	TRBJ1-5	TGTGCCAGCAGCTTAGGACCAGGACAGACTAGCAATCAGCCCCAGCATTTT	CASSLGPGQTSNQPQHF
TRBV5-8	-	TRBD2	TRBJ2-1	TGTGCCAGCAGCCCAAGTATAGCGGGAGGGCCGGGAGAGCAGTTCTTC	CASSPSIAGGPGEQFF
TRBV7-8	-	TRBD2	TRBJ2-1	TGTGCCAGCAGCTTAGGGGGAGGGTTCCCCTACAATGAGCAGTTCTTC	CASSLGGGFPYNEQFF
TRBV28	-	TRBD1	TRBJ2-7	TGTGCCAGCAGTTTAGGAACCGGACAGGTAAATTTTCCCTACGAGCAGTACTTC	CASSLGTGQVNFPYEQYF
TRBV4-1	-	-	TRBJ2-3	TGCGCCAGCAGCCAAGTACTCGGGGCAGATACGCAGTATTTT	CASSQVLGADTQYF
TRBV28	few	-	TRBJ1-2	TGTGCCAGTTCCAATACAGGCCGAAGCTATGGCTACACCTTC	CASSNTGRSYGYTF
TRBV4-1	few	-	TRBJ1-3	TGCGCCAGCAGCCAAGCAGGAAACACCATATATTTT	CASSQAGNTIYF
TRBV19	-	TRBD2	TRBJ2-1	TGTGCCAGTAGTATGGGACTAGCGGGAGTAATTGACAATGAGCAGTTCTTC	CASSMGLAGVIDNEQFF
TRBV7-9	-	TRBD2	TRBJ2-7	TGTGCCAGCAGCCAAACCGAGGCTAGCGGGAGGGGCGAGCAGTACTTC	CASSQTEASGRGEQYF
TRBV25-1	-	TRBD1	TRBJ2-2	TGTGCCAGCAGCCGGGACAGGGACCTCACCGGGGAGCTGTTTTTT	CASSRDRDLTGELFF
TRBV5-4	-	TRBD2	TRBJ2-7	TGTGCCAGCAGCGAACCGGGACTAGCGCTCTCCGAGCAGTACTTC	CASSEPGLALSEQYF
TRBV11-2	-	-	TRBJ2-1	TGTGCCAGCAGCTTAGTTCGCGGGGGCCAGGGACATGAGCAGTTCTTC	CASSLVRGGQGHEQFF
TRBV5-4	-	TRBD1	TRBJ1-6	TGTGCCAGCAGCGTAACCGGGACAGTTTTATCCCCCCTCCACTTT	CASSVTGTVLSPLHF
TRBV9	-	-	TRBJ2-5	TGTGCCAGCAGCTACTCTGTGCAAGAGACCCAGTACTTC	CASSYSVQETQYF
TRBV27	few	-	TRBJ1-1	TGTGCCAGCAGAACGGGGAACACTGAAGCTTTCTTT	CASRTGNTEAFF
TRBV7-8	-	-	TRBJ1-2	TGTGCCAGCAGCCCCGACAGCTATGGCTACACCTTC	CASSPDSYGYTF
TRBV4-3	-	-	TRBJ2-3	TGCGCCAGCAGCCCCGAGGCCCTGGACAACACAGATACGCAGTATTTT	CASSPEALDNTDTQYF
TRBV11-2	-	-	TRBJ2-5	TGTGCCAGCAGTGACGGGGACGGGGGGACCCAGTACTTC	CASSDGDGGTQYF
TRBV4-3	-	TRBD2	TRBJ2-1	TGCGCCAGCAGCCAGAGCGGGGGGGCACATGAGCAGTTCTTC	CASSQSGGAHEQFF
TRBV9	-	-	TRBJ2-7	TGTGCCAGCAGCGCCACCCTCATGACAGAATCCCTCCACGAGCAGTACTTC	CASSATLMTESLHEQYF
TRBV6-5	-	TRBD2	TRBJ2-2	TGTGCCAGCATCGGACTAGCGGCCCCCGGGGAGCTGTTTTTT	CASIGLAAPGELFF
TRBV5-6	-	-	TRBJ1-3	TGTGCCAGCAGCTCGAGGACAGATACCTCTGGAAACACCATATATTTT	CASSSRTDTSGNTIYF
TRBV4-2	-	TRBD2	TRBJ2-7	TGTGCCAGCAGCCTCTGGACTAGCGGGACGACCTACGAGCAGTACTTC	CASSLWTSGTTYEQYF
TRBV6-5	-	TRBD1	TRBJ2-7	TGTGCCAGCAGTTACGACAGGGACCGCTACGAGCAGTACTTC	CASSYDRDRYEQYF
TRBV14	-	TRBD1	TRBJ1-2	TGTGCCAGCAGCCAGGGACTTCGGGACAGGGCTTATGGCTACACCTTC	CASSQGLRDRAYGYTF
TRBV7-2	-	-	TRBJ2-3	TGTGCCAGCAGCAACAACCCCTACTGGCGGGGCGACCATACGCAGTATTTT	CASSNNPYWRGDHTQYF
TRBV25-1	once	-	TRBJ2-5	TGTGCCAGCAGTGGGACTCTCGGGACCCAGTACTTC	CASSGTLGTQYF
TRBV7-6	-	-	TRBJ2-5	TGTGCCAGCAGACCACAAAGCGCGTCACAAGAGACCCAGTACTTC	CASRPQSASQETQYF
TRBV29-1	-	TRBD1	TRBJ1-2	TGCAGCGTCGCCGGGACAGCAGCCTATGGCTACACCTTC	CSVAGTAAYGYTF